These 20 T cell receptor beta chains originate from one sample sequenced in a study of CD4 T cells in relation to SARS-CoV-2 and coronaviruses. Measured with immunoSEQ multiplex PCR; TCRdb has only the in-frame clones, and not every one. The sample contains roughly 11,000 clones, 87% of which appear only once. Sequences were obtained from naive CD4+ T cells from PBMCs. Specified subset: naive CD4+ T cells isolated by negative enrichment. All receptors come from an adult with COVID-19.

The chain uses TRBV11-2 and TRBJ1-1, with D possibly TRBD1 on 6 matching bases. V was pared by 4 bases and J by 5 bases, with 14 bases between. Germline lookup yields CDR1 SGHAT and CDR2 FQNNGV. The CDR3 extends over 14 amino acids. CDR3 DNA sequence: TGTGCCAGCAGCTCCCGGACAGTTGGGACTGAAGCTTTCTTT. It yields the protein CASSSRTVGTEAFF. The entire variable domain, with the rest obtained from reference TRBV11-2 and TRBJ1-1, is as follows: EAGVAQSPRYKIIEKRQSVAFWCNPISGHATLYWYQQILGQGPKLLIQFQNNGVVDDSQLPKDRFSAERLKGVDSTLKIQPAKLEDSAVYLCASSSRTVGTEAFFGQGTRLTVV.

The chain couples TRBV5-1 to TRBJ2-5; 7 positions match TRBD2. The CDR3 consists of 14 residues. V trimming: 0 bases; J trimming: 5 bases; junction bases outside the gene matches: 4. Germline CDR1 SGHRS, CDR2 YFSETQ. For the CDR3, the DNA is TGCGCCAGCAGCTTGGAGGCGGGGGTGGAGACCCAGTACTTC. This encodes CASSLEAGVETQYF.

CDR3 DNA sequence: TGTGCCAGCAGTGAAGAGGGGTACGCTTTCTTT. Residues: CASSEEGYAFF. The chain is built from TRBV6-1 and TRBJ1-1; the D gene is possibly TRBD1 (5 bases). With 1 base removed from V and 11 bases from J, the gap between germline ends came to 8 bases. The length of the CDR3 is 11 residues. CDR1 and CDR2 from the germline V gene are MNHNS and SASEGT.

The V and J genes are TRBV6-6 and TRBJ2-5, with a possible D match to TRBD2 (6 bases). Germline V gene data show CDR1 as MNHNY and CDR2 as SVGAGI (reference sequence). V was clipped by 1 base and J by 1 base, with 10 bases between them. CDR3 length: 15 amino acids. The CDR3 coding sequence is TGTGCCAGCAGTTACTTCCTGGGGGGCCAAGAGACCCAGTACTTC. Amino acids: CASSYFLGGQETQYF.

This chain joins TRBV12-2 and TRBJ1-4; the table's D call, TRBD1, was not checked against the DNA. TRBV12-2 is annotated as a pseudogene. The CDR3 spans 18 residues. The CDR3 here is CASREGTGDSSTNEKLFF. The CDR3 nucleotides read TGTGCAAGTCGCGAGGGGACAGGGGACTCTTCAACTAATGAAAAACTGTTTTTT.

This chain connects TRBV19 to TRBJ1-1; D is undetermined. Germline CDR1 and CDR2: LNHDA and SQIVND (reference sequence). This CDR3 contains 11 residues. V was cut by 7 bases and J by 1 base, with 4 bases left in between. The CDR3, as DNA: TGTGCCAGTATCCGGAACACTGAAGCTTTCTTT. This sequence encodes CASIRNTEAFF.

The chain recombines TRBV14 with TRBJ2-6; no definite D call. Deletions cut 2 bases from V and 2 bases from J, with 7 bases between. The CDR3 has 15 amino acids. Per the germline V gene, CDR1 is SGHDN and CDR2 is FVKESK. CDR3: CASSQLWTGANVLTF. CDR3 DNA: TGTGCCAGCAGCCAACTATGGACTGGGGCCAACGTCCTGACTTTC.

Remarks on this clone: An end of the junction does not agree with germline; a read error may underlie this. This specimen includes other DNA sequences encoding the same CDR3. The chain carries TRBV11-2 and TRBJ1-2, with 9 bases matching TRBD1. This CDR3 contains 16 residues. Germline CDR1 SGHAT, CDR2 FQNNGV. This chain's CDR3 is CASSLGDRGVGYGYTF. The CDR3 nucleotides read TGTGCCAGCAGTTTAGGAGACAGGGGGGTCGGTTATGGCTACACCTTC. Full variable domain (remainder filled in from reference TRBV11-2 and TRBJ1-2): EAGVAQSPRYKIIEKRQSVAFWCNPISGHATLYWYQQILGQGPKLLIQFQNNGVVDDSQLPKDRFSAERLKGVDSTLKIQPAKLEDSAVYLCASSLGDRGVGYGYTFGSGTRLTVV.

The chain joins TRBV27 to TRBJ2-3; TRBD2 agrees at 13 bases. Germline V lookup: CDR1 MNHEY, CDR2 SMNVEV (reference sequence). This CDR3 contains 14 residues. V shed 8 bases, J shed 2 bases, and the junction held 1 base outside the gene matches. The CDR3 nucleotides are TGTGCCAGCGGACTAGCGGGGGACACAGATACGCAGTATTTT. It yields the protein CASGLAGDTDTQYF.

This rearrangement joins TRBV11-3 to TRBJ1-2; D is unresolved. CDR1 and CDR2 from the germline V gene are SGHNT and YENEEA. This CDR3 is built from 16 residues. Trimming took off 1 base at V and 3 bases at J, with 15 bases between the two ends. The CDR3 protein is CASSLAGSVGDYGYTF. CDR3 coding DNA: TGTGCCAGCAGCTTAGCCGGGTCAGTCGGTGACTATGGCTACACCTTC. Supplemented by reference TRBV11-3 and TRBJ1-2, the full variable domain reads EAGVVQSPRYKIIEKKQPVAFWCNPISGHNTLYWYLQNLGQGPELLIRYENEEAVDDSQLPKDRFSAERLKGVDSTLKIQPAELGDSAVYLCASSLAGSVGDYGYTFGSGTRLTVV.

V gene TRBV23-1 combines with J gene TRBJ2-2; D possibly corresponds to TRBD1 (5 bases). TRBV23-1 has ORF status, its function being uncertain. This CDR3 region has 16 residues. The V and J ends lost 6 bases and 7 bases respectively, with 21 bases between them. CDR3: CASREEPDTPDGELFF. The CDR3 coding sequence is TGCGCCAGCAGAGAAGAACCGGACACCCCGGACGGGGAGCTGTTTTTT.

V gene TRBV5-4 combines with J gene TRBJ2-2; TRBD1 matches 10 bases. Per germline, CDR1 SGHNT and CDR2 YYREEE (reference sequence). CDR3 length: 17 amino acids. With V trimmed by 4 bases and J by 4 bases, 10 bases remained unmatched. The CDR3 reads CASSTKDRGPSTGELFF. CDR3 nucleotides: TGTGCCAGCAGCACGAAAGACAGGGGGCCCAGCACCGGGGAGCTGTTTTTT.

The rearrangement uses TRBV6-5 and TRBJ1-2, with D possibly matching TRBD1 (6 bases). With 7 bases removed from V and 0 bases from J, the gap between germline ends came to 12 bases. The germline gives CDR1 MNHEY, CDR2 SVGAGI. The length of the CDR3 is 14 residues. CDR3 nucleotide sequence: TGTGCCAGCACCTCGACAGGCTCTAACTATGGCTACACCTTC. Protein: CASTSTGSNYGYTF.

V usage is TRBV19 and J usage is TRBJ2-5; no definite D call. CDR1 and CDR2 (germline): LNHDA, SQIVND (reference sequence). The CDR3 is 13 amino acids. The V end lost 3 bases, the J end lost 2 bases, and 7 bases lay between the germline ends. This CDR3 is CASSIERQETQYF. The CDR3 coding sequence is TGTGCCAGTAGTATCGAGCGACAAGAGACCCAGTACTTC. The whole variable domain, filled in from reference TRBV19 and TRBJ2-5, reads DGGITQSPKYLFRKEGQNVTLSCEQNLNHDAMYWYRQDPGQGLRLIYYSQIVNDFQKGDIAEGYSVSREKKESFPLTVTSAQKNPTAFYLCASSIERQETQYFGPGTRLLVL.

The chain carries TRBV5-1 and TRBJ2-1; TRBD2 matches 8 bases. J gave up 8 bases and V 1 base, and 8 bases lay outside the gene matches. This CDR3 has 15 residues. Germline-derived CDR1 and CDR2 are SGHRS and YFSETQ. CDR3 residues: CASSLSSSGWDEQFF. In DNA form, the CDR3 reads TGCGCCAGCAGCTTGTCGTCTAGCGGGTGGGATGAGCAGTTCTTC.

This clone was picked up one time. The chain couples TRBV3-1 (or the pseudogene TRBV3-2) to TRBJ2-7; TRBD1 might be the D (6 bases). The germline CDR1 and CDR2 sequences are LGHDT and YNNKEL (reference sequence). This CDR3 is 15 amino acids long. The V end lost 2 bases, the J end lost 2 bases, and 13 bases lay between the germline ends. The DNA of the CDR3 is TGTGCCAGCAGCCAACCCGACAGGTCGGCCTACGAGCAGTACTTC. It translates to CASSQPDRSAYEQYF.

The gene calls are TRBV24-1 and TRBJ1-6; 9 bases are a match to TRBD1. Germline V lookup: CDR1 KGHDR, CDR2 SFDVKD. V shed 5 bases and J 3 bases; nucleotides not matched to a gene: 7. This CDR3 region has 17 residues. The CDR3 here is CATSGDRVSSYNSPLHF. The CDR3 DNA follows: TGTGCCACCAGTGGGGACAGGGTGAGTAGCTATAATTCACCCCTCCACTTT.

The CDR3 DNA reads as TGCGCCAGCAGCCAAGACCAGGCCGGGGACTCACCCCTCCACTTT. Translation: CASSQDQAGDSPLHF. The chain employs TRBV4-3 and TRBJ1-6; possible D gene TRBD1, 5 bases. V lost 0 bases and J 10 bases, leaving 13 bases between the germline ends. Germline CDR1 and CDR2: LGHNA and YSLEER. The CDR3 totals 15 residues.

Only a few counts were recorded for this clone. The rearrangement uses TRBV7-2 and TRBJ1-2; D might be TRBD1 (6 bases). The CDR3 runs to 14 residues. The ends were cut back, 1 base at V and 4 bases at J, with 10 bases in the middle. Germline V gives CDR1 SGHTA, CDR2 FQGNSA. CDR3: CASSLDSGAYGYTF. CDR3 DNA sequence: TGTGCCAGCAGCTTAGACTCGGGGGCCTATGGCTACACCTTC. The full variable domain, in which reference TRBV7-2 and TRBJ1-2 provide the parts outside the CDR3, is GAGVSQSPSNKVTEKGKDVELRCDPISGHTALYWYRQSLGQGLEFLIYFQGNSAPDKSGLPSDRFSAERTGGSVSTLTIQRTQQEDSAVYLCASSLDSGAYGYTFGSGTRLTVV.

This chain uses TRBV2 with TRBJ1-2, with a tentative D call TRBD1 (5 bases). Trimming pared 2 bases from V and 5 bases from J, leaving 15 bases between. Looked up from germline, CDR1 is SNHLY and CDR2 is FYNNEI. The CDR3 totals 15 residues. CDR3 nucleotides: TGTGCCAGCAGTGAAACCGGGGACGCTGGTTATGGCTACACCTTC. Translating it yields CASSETGDAGYGYTF.